A single sample gave rise to the 17 T cell receptor beta chains below, sequenced in a study of regulatory T cells in long-lasting Graves disease. HTBI primers from iRepertoire and Arm-PCR of CDR3 regions yielded the TCR beta libraries. In TCRdb, the multiplex PCR reads were re-called with MiXCR into one record per CDR3 protein. The data hold approximately 400,000 distinct CDR3 sequences, with around 20% observed a single time. As for time point: persistent/refractory GD, antithyroid drugs over 5 years with positive TRAb. Generation of the TCR library employed RNA extracted from PBMCs. The sequenced sample was peripheral blood mononuclear cells (PBMCs), obtained when the disease was refractory, from a patient treated with antithyroid drugs. The receptors derive from a female donor with Graves disease.

This clonotype was observed a handful of times. The chain combines TRBV20-1 with TRBJ2-6, with TRBD1 matching over 10 bases. CDR1 and CDR2 (germline): DFQATT, SNEGSKA (reference sequence). The CDR3 contains 18 residues. After removal of 4 bases from V and 0 bases from J, the junction contained 9 bases not matched to a gene. DNA for the CDR3: TGCAGTGCTAAGATGCGGGACAGGGGAATCTCTGGGGCCAACGTCCTGACTTTC. This gives the protein CSAKMRDRGISGANVLTF.

Details on this clonotype: A much larger clone differs from this one at a single base, so this may be a read error. The chain joins TRBV12-3 or TRBV12-4 to TRBJ1-2; TRBD1 is a possible D gene (5 bases). The CDR3 sequence is 15 residues long. V dropped 8 bases and J dropped 4 bases, with 20 bases sitting between them. The chain's CDR3 is CASQPGGTMPYGYTF. Here the CDR3 DNA reads TGTGCCAGCCAGCCGGGGGGGACGATGCCCTATGGCTACACCTTC.

Concerning this clonotype itself: One end of the junction varies from germline; a read error may be responsible. The CDR3 bases are TGTGCCAGCAGCCAAGAAGAGGAAGCGGGATTTTTGAACTTC. Translated: CASSQEEEAGFLNF. This chain joins TRBV4-2 and TRBJ2-5; 7 bases fit TRBD2. CDR1 is LGHNA, CDR2 YNFKEQ, per germline. CDR3 length: 14 amino acids.

This clonotype came up a few times. The rearrangement uses TRBV5-1 and TRBJ2-7, with TRBD1 as a possible D gene (5 bases). The V end was cut by 0 bases, the J end by 3 bases, with 13 bases between. This CDR3 is built from 15 residues. Per the germline V gene, CDR1 is SGHRS and CDR2 is YFSETQ. The CDR3 nucleotides read TGCGCCAGCAGCTTGGCCTCAGGGCTCCTCTACGAGCAGTACTTC. Amino acids: CASSLASGLLYEQYF. The full variable domain, completed using reference TRBV5-1 and TRBJ2-7, is KAGVTQTPRYLIKTRGQQVTLSCSPISGHRSVSWYQQTPGQGLQFLFEYFSETQRNKGNFPGRFSGRQFSNSRSEMNVSTLELGDSALYLCASSLASGLLYEQYFGPGTRLTVT.

This clonotype was seen at least ten times. V usage is TRBV28 and J usage is TRBJ1-5; D is unclear. The CDR3 runs 12 residues. Germline V gene sequence: CDR1 MDHEN, CDR2 SYDVKM. V was pared by 8 bases and J by 7 bases, with 12 bases between. CDR3 sequence reads: CASWGVSQPQHF. The DNA of the CDR3 is TGTGCCAGCTGGGGAGTATCCCAGCCCCAGCATTTT.

The table lists this clonotype with a count of one. The chain employs TRBV3-1 and TRBJ2-2; 7 bases map to TRBD1. The CDR3 extends over 16 amino acids. V was clipped by 1 base and J by 6 bases; unmatched bases: 8. Germline CDR1 reads LGHDT; CDR2 reads YNNKEL (reference sequence). In DNA, the CDR3 is TGTGCCAGCAGCCAAGGACAGGGATCCGGGGCCGGGGAGCTGTTTTTT. It encodes CASSQGQGSGAGELFF.

This clonotype came up a few times. V usage is TRBV7-9 and J usage is TRBJ2-7, with TRBD2 matching over 8 bases. V shed 4 bases and J 6 bases; nucleotides not matched to a gene: 5. Germline values: CDR1 SEHNR, CDR2 FQNEAQ (reference sequence). The CDR3 extends over 13 amino acids. CDR3 protein: CASSSGTRTEQYF. DNA for the CDR3: TGTGCCAGCAGCTCCGGGACTAGAACCGAGCAGTACTTC.

The table lists this clonotype with many counts. The chain couples TRBV11-2 to TRBJ1-6, with D hard to call. Germline V CDR1 and CDR2: SGHAT, FQNNGV. The V end lost 7 bases, the J end lost 10 bases, and 11 bases lay between the germline ends. The CDR3 is 12 amino acids. The CDR3 reads CASTALGSPLHF. The CDR3 DNA reads as TGTGCCAGCACCGCCCTTGGATCACCCCTCCACTTT. Filled out from reference TRBV11-2 and TRBJ1-6, the complete variable domain reads EAGVAQSPRYKIIEKRQSVAFWCNPISGHATLYWYQQILGQGPKLLIQFQNNGVVDDSQLPKDRFSAERLKGVDSTLKIQPAKLEDSAVYLCASTALGSPLHFGNGTRLTVT.

This clonotype turned up a few times. The genes are TRBV20-1 and TRBJ2-1; D is undetermined. The CDR3 spans 13 residues. Germline assignment: CDR1 DFQATT and CDR2 SNEGSKA (reference sequence). With 2 bases removed from V and 0 bases from J, the gap between germline ends came to 5 bases. The CDR3 DNA is TGCAGTGCTAGACCTATCTCCTACAATGAGCAGTTCTTC. It specifies CSARPISYNEQFF.

The chain has TRBV18 and TRBJ2-2, with TRBD1 identical over 7 bases. Germline V gene data show CDR1 as KGHSH and CDR2 as LQKENI. The CDR3 extends over 15 amino acids. With 3 bases clipped from V and 4 bases from J, the junction kept 5 bases outside the gene matches. CDR3 region: CASSPGQPSTGELFF. In nucleotides, the CDR3 is TGTGCCAGCTCACCGGGACAGCCTAGCACCGGGGAGCTGTTTTTT.

The chain combines TRBV19 with TRBJ2-1, with a possible D match to TRBD1 (6 bases). The CDR3 spans 13 residues. CDR1 is LNHDA and CDR2 is SQIVND in the germline V gene (reference sequence). V was pared by 10 bases and J by 8 bases, with 18 bases between. This chain's CDR3 is CATTGTSEYEQFF. Here the CDR3 DNA reads TGTGCCACTACCGGGACAAGTGAGTATGAGCAGTTCTTC.

This clonotype was observed a few times. V and J are TRBV2 and TRBJ1-5; D gene uncertain. Germline CDR1 is SNHLY and CDR2 is FYNNEI. The CDR3 sequence is 12 residues long. The V gene lost 3 bases and the J gene lost 7 bases, with 7 bases spanning the gap. DNA for the CDR3: TGTGCCAGCAGTGACGACGTCCAGCCCCAGCATTTT. Protein sequence: CASSDDVQPQHF.

This clonotype was observed a few times. V usage is TRBV6-1 and J usage is TRBJ1-3; 7 nucleotides align to TRBD1. The germline gives CDR1 MNHNS, CDR2 SASEGT. The CDR3 covers 14 residues. V shed 6 bases, J shed 4 bases, and the junction held 6 bases outside the gene matches. CDR3 nucleotide sequence: TGTGCCAGCAGGGATAGGGGGCTCGGAAACACCATATATTTT. It translates to CASRDRGLGNTIYF.

This clonotype has a count of ten or more. The CDR3 reads CASSGDIRNTEAFF. CDR3 nucleotides: TGTGCCAGCAGTGGGGACATCCGGAACACTGAAGCTTTCTTT. The chain combines TRBV2 with TRBJ1-1, with a tentative D call TRBD1 (6 bases). CDR3 length: 14 residues. V was shortened by 4 bases and J by 1 base, with 10 bases between the two germline ends. CDR1 and CDR2 (germline): SNHLY, FYNNEI.

This rearrangement joins TRBV20-1 to TRBJ2-2, with 7 bases matching TRBD1. Trimming took 4 bases from V and 1 from J; bases not matched to a gene: 3. This CDR3 comprises 14 residues. Looked up from germline, CDR1 is DFQATT and CDR2 is SNEGSKA (reference sequence). The CDR3 region is CSAIDRVNTGELFF. The CDR3 DNA follows: TGCAGTGCTATCGACAGGGTGAACACCGGGGAGCTGTTTTTT.

This clonotype was found many times. The J gene is TRBJ2-5, the V gene TRBV9; tentatively, D is TRBD2 (6 bases). Germline values: CDR1 SGDLS, CDR2 YYNGEE. Trimming took 3 bases from V and 5 from J, leaving 11 bases between them. This CDR3 has 13 residues. CDR3 sequence (DNA): TGTGCCAGCAGCGGGGCGGGATCGGAGACCCAGTACTTC. Amino acid sequence: CASSGAGSETQYF.

This clonotype appeared many times. This chain joins TRBV7-3 and TRBJ2-5; D gene uncertain. There are 13 residues in the CDR3. Trimming left V 4 bases short and J 3 bases short, with 9 bases between. CDR1 SGHTA and CDR2 FQGTGA come from the germline V gene. Here the CDR3 reads CASSSSLKETQYF. CDR3 nucleotides: TGTGCCAGCAGCTCAAGCTTGAAAGAGACCCAGTACTTC.